Each of the 27 T cell receptor beta chains below was sequenced from the same sample in a study of identical twins. TCRdb re-derived calls from the 5' RACE reads in MiXCR, one entry per CDR3 protein. The table shows fewer than 650,000 distinct CDR3 sequences, with 9.5% to 10% occurring only once. These same data were also listed under a study on yellow fever vaccine responses in identical twins.

Sequencing input: PBMCs. The source is a woman aged 18 to 35 in good health.

V is TRBV12-3 or TRBV12-4 and J is TRBJ1-4; D is unresolved. Trimming cost V 5 bases and J 8 bases, with 18 bases left between them. The CDR3 loop spans 15 amino acids. Here the CDR3 DNA reads TGTGCCAGCAGTCCCCCGAAGGATCGGGGAGAAAAACTGTTTTTT. Residues: CASSPPKDRGEKLFF.

V is TRBV4-2 and J is TRBJ2-2; D not resolved. CDR1 is LGHNA, CDR2 YNFKEQ, per germline. This CDR3 is built from 16 residues. V was shortened by 1 base and J by 8 bases, with 17 bases between the two germline ends. In DNA form, the CDR3 reads TGTGCCAGCAGCCAAGGGACCGACCTGGCTGGAGGGGAGCTGTTTTTT. It specifies CASSQGTDLAGGELFF.

The chain uses TRBV24-1 and TRBJ2-3, with 7 bases lining up with TRBD1. The CDR3 consists of 16 residues. The germline V gene encodes CDR1 KGHDR and CDR2 SFDVKD. V lost 4 bases and J lost 0; bases outside the gene matches: 6. The CDR3 bases are TGTGCCACCAGTGACTGGACAGGCACTAGCACAGATACGCAGTATTTT. Amino acids: CATSDWTGTSTDTQYF.

This clonotype occurred a few times. This chain connects TRBV7-2 to TRBJ1-2, with D perhaps matching TRBD1 (6 bases). This CDR3 has 14 amino acids. Trimming pared 7 bases from V and 4 bases from J, leaving 16 bases between. Germline lookup yields CDR1 SGHTA and CDR2 FQGNSA. In DNA form, the CDR3 reads TGTGCCAGCACCCTAATGGGGGGCCTCTATGGCTACACCTTC. It yields the protein CASTLMGGLYGYTF.

This clonotype was recorded at least ten times. The CDR3 DNA reads as TGTGCCATCAGTGCCCCGGACGGCCGTCGAAATTCACCCCTCCACTTT. It codes for CAISAPDGRRNSPLHF. This chain connects TRBV10-3 to TRBJ1-6, with D unresolved. Germline V gives CDR1 ENHRY, CDR2 SYGVKD. The CDR3 runs 16 residues. Trimming stripped 4 bases from V and 7 bases from J, with 17 bases between.

This clonotype was recorded many times. The chain uses TRBV28 and TRBJ2-3; the D is unclear. Germline values: CDR1 MDHEN, CDR2 SYDVKM. This CDR3 is built from 14 residues. The V end lost 2 bases, the J end lost 6 bases, and 12 bases lay between the germline ends. The CDR3 sequence: CASSLVARRDTQYF. CDR3 DNA: TGTGCCAGCAGTTTAGTGGCCCGCCGGGATACGCAGTATTTT.

The chain links TRBV4-1 to TRBJ2-3, with D possibly being TRBD2 (6 bases). V was cut by 8 bases and J by 1 base, with 13 bases left in between. CDR3 length: 14 amino acids. The germline gives CDR1 MGHRA, CDR2 YSYEKL. The CDR3 loop reads CASETSLGTDTQYF. The CDR3 nucleotides read TGCGCCAGCGAGACTAGTTTGGGCACAGATACGCAGTATTTT.

This clonotype was counted a few times. The V call is TRBV28, the J call TRBJ2-5; D remains ambiguous. The CDR3 spans 15 residues. CDR1 MDHEN and CDR2 SYDVKM come from the germline V gene. V was pared by 2 bases and J by 5 bases, with 15 bases between. As DNA, the CDR3 is TGTGCCAGCAGTTTAGAAACCGGCTTGGGGGAGACCCAGTACTTC. Amino acids: CASSLETGLGETQYF.

The rearrangement joins TRBV3-1 to TRBJ2-7, with a weak D call TRBD2 (6 bases). Germline CDR1 reads LGHDT; CDR2 reads YNNKEL (reference sequence). Deletions cut 1 base from V and 4 bases from J, with 17 bases between. The CDR3 runs to 16 residues. The CDR3: CASSQGTRGIGYEQYF. CDR3 bases: TGTGCCAGCAGCCAAGGGACTCGGGGGATAGGGTACGAGCAGTACTTC.

The CDR3, as DNA: TGTGCCAGCAGCCGGAGGGGAGGGGTGAACACTGAAGCTTTCTTT. Translation: CASSRRGGVNTEAFF. The genes are TRBV7-3 and TRBJ1-1; the D gene is possibly TRBD1 (5 bases). The germline V gene has CDR1 SGHTA and CDR2 FQGTGA. V lost 5 bases to trimming and J lost 0 bases, with 13 bases between them. The CDR3 length is 15 residues.

This clonotype was counted only a few times. The genes are TRBV9 and TRBJ1-2; D is possibly TRBD1 (5 bases). Between the trimmed V and J ends, which lost 4 bases and 5 bases, there was a span of 12 bases. The CDR3 is 13 amino acids. Germline CDR1 reads SGDLS; CDR2 reads YYNGEE. CDR3 DNA: TGTGCCAGCAGCCCGGAGGGGCGGTATGGCTACACCTTC. Translation: CASSPEGRYGYTF.

The table lists this clonotype with a few counts. The genes are TRBV7-2 and TRBJ2-2; 8 bases fit TRBD1. The length of the CDR3 is 17 residues. V lost 0 bases and J lost 4; bases outside the gene matches: 7. The germline CDR1 and CDR2 sequences are SGHTA and FQGNSA. The CDR3 nucleotides read TGTGCCAGCAGCTTAGCGTTGACAGGGGTCCTCACCGGGGAGCTGTTTTTT. Translated, it gives CASSLALTGVLTGELFF.

The table lists this clonotype with a few counts. The chain has TRBV2 and TRBJ2-6, with D possibly matching TRBD1 (6 bases). Between the trimmed V and J ends, which lost 3 bases and 0 bases, there was a span of 12 bases. Germline assignment: CDR1 SNHLY and CDR2 FYNNEI. CDR3 size: 17 residues. Here the CDR3 DNA reads TGTGCCAGCAGTGACGGGACACCCTTCTCTGGGGCCAACGTCCTGACTTTC. Amino acids: CASSDGTPFSGANVLTF.

J is TRBJ2-5 and V is TRBV7-3; 10 bases are shared with TRBD2. The CDR3 length is 18 residues. From germline, CDR1 is SGHTA and CDR2 FQGTGA. The ends lost 10 bases at V and 4 bases at J; junction bases unmatched: 21. The CDR3 coding sequence is TGTGCCATCTGTTCAACGTCGGGAGCGGGGGGGCCGGGAGAGACCCAGTACTTC. Residues: CAICSTSGAGGPGETQYF.

The rearrangement links TRBV5-1 to TRBJ1-1; 7 bases are a match to TRBD1. Germline CDR1 and CDR2: SGHRS and YFSETQ. With V trimmed by 0 bases and J by 4 bases, 6 bases remained unmatched. The CDR3 runs 15 residues. The CDR3 loop reads CASSLVQGVVTEAFF. The CDR3 bases are TGCGCCAGCAGCTTGGTCCAGGGGGTTGTCACTGAAGCTTTCTTT.

CDR3 residues: CASQGWANEQFF. Here the CDR3 DNA reads TGTGCCAGCCAGGGGTGGGCCAATGAGCAGTTCTTC. The chain couples TRBV27 to TRBJ2-1; TRBD1 might be the D (6 bases). The CDR3 has 12 residues. Germline V CDR1 and CDR2: MNHEY, SMNVEV (reference sequence). V was cut by 8 bases and J by 6 bases, with 11 bases left in between.

This clonotype was seen more than once but under ten times. The chain combines TRBV20-1 with TRBJ2-7, with a weak D call TRBD2 (6 bases). Trimming left V 4 bases short and J 0 bases short, with 16 bases between. Germline-derived CDR1 and CDR2 are DFQATT and SNEGSKA (reference sequence). This CDR3 is built from 15 residues. CDR3 in amino acids: CSATLGGTASYEQYF. CDR3 nucleotide sequence: TGCAGTGCTACTTTAGGAGGGACGGCCTCCTACGAGCAGTACTTC.

This clonotype was counted only a few times. The genes are TRBV24-1 and TRBJ2-5; D is possibly TRBD1 (5 bases). This CDR3 is built from 17 residues. The germline V and J ends were trimmed by 3 bases and 0 bases, with 16 bases remaining between them. CDR1 KGHDR and CDR2 SFDVKD come from the germline V gene. CDR3: CATSDPLGHPYQETQYF. As DNA, the CDR3 is TGTGCCACCAGTGATCCGCTCGGACACCCATACCAAGAGACCCAGTACTTC.

The genes are TRBV20-1 and TRBJ2-3; D not resolved. V dropped 4 bases and J dropped 5 bases, with 7 bases sitting between them. From germline, CDR1 is DFQATT and CDR2 SNEGSKA (reference sequence). The CDR3 length is 11 residues. CDR3 in amino acids: CSANPKDTQYF. The CDR3 DNA sequence: TGCAGTGCTAATCCCAAAGATACGCAGTATTTT.

This clonotype was detected only a few times. V usage is TRBV18 and J usage is TRBJ2-7; tentative D call: TRBD1 (6 bases). V was cut by 0 bases and J by 3 bases, with 12 bases left in between. There are 15 residues in the CDR3. In germline, CDR1 is KGHSH, CDR2 LQKENI. The DNA of the CDR3 is TGTGCCAGCTCACCACCCACAGGGCTCAGCTACGAGCAGTACTTC. It specifies CASSPPTGLSYEQYF.

The genes are TRBV20-1 and TRBJ1-1; D might be TRBD1 (6 bases). The CDR3 sequence is 11 residues long. Germline V CDR1 and CDR2: DFQATT, SNEGSKA (reference sequence). V lost 7 bases and J 4 bases, leaving 10 bases between the germline ends. The CDR3 sequence is CSGRGGTEAFF. The CDR3 nucleotides are TGCAGTGGGAGAGGGGGCACTGAAGCTTTCTTT.

In its sample, this clonotype was seen a few times. The chain carries TRBV20-1 and TRBJ2-7; 12 bases match TRBD1. Losses at the gene ends were 6 bases for V and 7 bases for J; bases not matched to a gene: 7. Looked up from germline, CDR1 is DFQATT and CDR2 is SNEGSKA (reference sequence). The CDR3 runs to 13 residues. CDR3 DNA sequence: TGCAGTGCGCCCGGGACAGGGGGCGAAGAGCAGTACTTC. Its translation: CSAPGTGGEEQYF.

This clonotype was seen a handful of times. V usage is TRBV9 and J usage is TRBJ2-6; 9 bases map to TRBD1. V lost 2 bases, J lost 4 bases, and 7 bases stayed unmatched. The CDR3 covers 17 residues. CDR1 is SGDLS, CDR2 YYNGEE, per germline. CDR3 loop: CASSVRDRDTGANVLTF. CDR3 in DNA: TGTGCCAGCAGCGTCCGGGACAGGGATACGGGGGCCAACGTCCTGACTTTC.

This clonotype has a single count. CDR3 protein: CASSHPRAGGQYNEQFF. DNA for the CDR3: TGCGCCAGCAGCCACCCTCGGGCAGGGGGCCAGTACAATGAGCAGTTCTTC. V usage is TRBV4-1 and J usage is TRBJ2-1, with 8 bases matching TRBD1. V dropped 3 bases and J dropped 4; count of bases not matched to a gene: 11. CDR1 and CDR2 (germline): MGHRA, YSYEKL. This CDR3 is 17 amino acids long.

In its sample, this clonotype was seen a few times. This rearrangement joins TRBV9 to TRBJ2-5, with unresolved D. Trimming removed 0 bases at V and 5 bases at J, with 11 bases between. CDR3 size: 14 residues. The V gene's germline CDR1 is SGDLS and CDR2 YYNGEE. Here the CDR3 DNA reads TGTGCCAGCAGCGTAGTCACTGGATCGGAGACCCAGTACTTC. Translation: CASSVVTGSETQYF.

The rearrangement joins TRBV6-2 or TRBV6-3 to TRBJ2-1, with TRBD1 matching over 10 bases. J lost 6 bases, V lost 6 bases, and 5 bases had no gene match. The germline V gene encodes CDR1 MNHEY and CDR2 SVGEGT. The CDR3 extends over 14 amino acids. The CDR3 spells CASSRGTGANEQFF. The CDR3 bases are TGTGCCAGCAGCCGCGGGACAGGGGCCAATGAGCAGTTCTTC.

This clonotype was picked up a small number of times. CDR3 sequence (DNA): TGTACCTTCAGTTTCGGTGGTTTTTGGGAGACCAACACCGGGGAGCTGTTTTTT. This encodes CTFSFGGFWETNTGELFF. This chain uses TRAV18 or TRAV40 with TRBJ2-2, with TRBD2 as a possible D gene (5 bases). This CDR3 has 18 residues.